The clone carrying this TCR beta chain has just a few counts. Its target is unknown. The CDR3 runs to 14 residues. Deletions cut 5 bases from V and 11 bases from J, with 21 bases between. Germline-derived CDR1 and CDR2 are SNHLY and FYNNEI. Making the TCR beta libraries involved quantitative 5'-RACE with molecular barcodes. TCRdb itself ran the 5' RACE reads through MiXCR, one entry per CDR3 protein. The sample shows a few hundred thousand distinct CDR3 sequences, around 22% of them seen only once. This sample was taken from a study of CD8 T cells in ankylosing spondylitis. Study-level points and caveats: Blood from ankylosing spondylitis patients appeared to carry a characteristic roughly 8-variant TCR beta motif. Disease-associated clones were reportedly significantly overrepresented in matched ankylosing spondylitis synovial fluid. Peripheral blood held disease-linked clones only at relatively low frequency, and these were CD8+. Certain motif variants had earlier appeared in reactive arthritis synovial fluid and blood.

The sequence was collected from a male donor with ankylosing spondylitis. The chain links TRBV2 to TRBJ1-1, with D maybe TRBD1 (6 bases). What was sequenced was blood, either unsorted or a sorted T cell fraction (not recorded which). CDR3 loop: CASSQHLQGSGAFF. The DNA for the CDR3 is TGTGCCAGCAGTCAACATTTACAGGGCTCCGGGGCTTTCTTT.